The rows below give T cell receptor beta chains drawn from one sample of a study of CD8+ T cells in alopecia areata. Clones were sequenced by immunoSEQ multiplex PCR, and TCRdb holds only the in-frame ones, with some missing. The sample lists roughly 100,000 clones, around 50% seen once, with 8.8% in the top ten. The sequenced material came from CD4+ T cells sorted from blood. Receptors were obtained from a human donor in good health. The CDR3 runs from the conserved cysteine through the conserved F or W. The D gene is left open where the match is weak. Part of the rows lack a size; the others show once, few, many or a class for expanded clones.

few	-	TRBJ2-5	TRBV19	TGTGCCAGTAGTACAAGACTACAGGAGACCCAGTACTTC	CASSTRLQETQYF
-	TRBD2	TRBJ2-5	TRBV2	TGTGCCAGCGGAGCTAGCGGAAAAGAGACCCAGTACTTC	CASGASGKETQYF
few	TRBD2	TRBJ2-2	TRBV15	TGTGCCACCAGCGGGTTTCAGGGAGGGACCGGGGAGCTGTTTTTT	CATSGFQGGTGELFF
-	-	TRBJ2-5	TRBV29-1	TGCAGCGTTGGTATGCTAGCGCGGGAGACCCAGTACTTC	CSVGMLARETQYF
-	-	TRBJ2-3	TRBV7-9	TGTGCCAGCAGCTTTGTATGGGGAGCTAGCACAGATACGCAGTATTTT	CASSFVWGASTDTQYF
-	TRBD1	TRBJ2-1	TRBV5-1	TGCGCCAGCAGCTTGATCGGCGGACAGGGAGGTTACAATGAGCAGTTCTTC	CASSLIGGQGGYNEQFF
-	-	TRBJ2-2	TRBV30	TGTGCCTGGAGTGTACGCCTGAACACCGGGGAGCTGTTTTTT	CAWSVRLNTGELFF
-	-	TRBJ1-1	TRBV29-1	TGCAGCGTTGAAACCGGGACAAGGAACACTGAAGCTTTCTTT	CSVETGTRNTEAFF
-	-	TRBJ2-3	TRBV15	TGTGCCACCAGCAGAATGCACCTAGTCGTTCTGGGAACAGATACGCAGTATTTT	CATSRMHLVVLGTDTQYF
-	-	TRBJ2-3	TRBV5-1	TGCGCCAGCAGCTATGCAGTGGAAGCAGATACGCAGTATTTT	CASSYAVEADTQYF
-	TRBD2	TRBJ2-2	TRBV9	TGTGCCAGCAGTCGGGACTACCTACCCACCGGGGAGCTGTTTTTT	CASSRDYLPTGELFF
-	-	TRBJ2-1	TRBV2	TGTGCCAGCAGTGTCCTCGGAGGGCCCGACCCGCTCTTC	CASSVLGGPDPLF
-	-	TRBJ2-3	TRBV30	TGTGCCTCCTCCCCCACAGATACGCAGTATTTT	CASSPTDTQYF
-	-	TRBJ1-5	TRBV2	TGTGCCAGCAGCGCAGACAGAGATAGCAATCAGCCCCAGCATTTT	CASSADRDSNQPQHF
-	TRBD2	TRBJ2-1	TRBV7-2	TGTGCCAGCAGCCAAAGGACTAGCGGGGGCCTCTACAATGAGCAGTTCTTC	CASSQRTSGGLYNEQFF
few	TRBD2	TRBJ2-4	TRBV10-2	TGCGCCAGCAGCTTGGCGGGGGGGCTTCAGTACTTC	CASSLAGGLQYF